The clone carrying this TCR beta chain was seen ten or more times. The sample is drawn from a study of neurological immune-mediated disorders. Time point given: longitudinal time-point 1 (baseline). A blood bank in Maryland, USA, provided the volunteers who served as healthy controls. V dropped 1 base and J dropped 4 bases, with 10 bases sitting between them. This CDR3 has 14 amino acids. From germline, CDR1 is LNHNV and CDR2 YYDKDF (reference sequence). Using its own MiXCR run on the 5' RACE reads, TCRdb lists one record per CDR3 protein. The sample contains tens of thousands of distinct CDR3 sequences, 10% of which appear only once.

The sample comprised PBMCs. The genes are TRBV15 and TRBJ1-1; possible D gene TRBD1, 5 bases. The origin of this receptor is a woman aged 40 to 50 in good health. The CDR3 sequence: CATSRGAGRTEAFF. The CDR3 nucleotides read TGTGCCACCAGCAGAGGGGCAGGGCGCACTGAAGCTTTCTTT.